Listed below are T cell receptor beta chains from one sample, sequenced in a study of blood T cell repertoires in COVID-19. Method: immunoSEQ multiplex PCR; TCRdb's copy keeps in-frame clones and lacks some. The sample records tens of thousands of clones, less than 90% being singletons. Sample: peripheral blood. The receptor set was obtained from a human donor in a cohort sampled during active COVID-19. Both conserved end residues are trimmed from each CDR3. The D gene is left open where the match is weak.

TRBJ2-3 TRBD2 TRBV7-2 ASSQLAGGVTDTQY
TRBJ1-1 - TRBV29-1 SVGTDTEAF
TRBJ2-7 TRBD1 TRBV6-2/TRBV6-3 ASSYTDRGYEQY
TRBJ2-3 TRBD2 TRBV5-1 ASSLASSGSGTDTQY
TRBJ1-2 TRBD1 TRBV7-9 ASSFSNWTGKAVGGYT
TRBJ2-3 TRBD1 TRBV28 ASSWDRGTDTQY
TRBJ2-2 TRBD2 TRBV5-4 ASSPTRGGTDTGELF
TRBJ2-2 TRBD1 TRBV7-3 ASSSPPGQGFTGELF
TRBJ2-5 - TRBV7-2 ASSLAREETQY
TRBJ1-1 - TRBV28 ASLRTQVGHEAF
TRBJ2-1 TRBD2 TRBV19 ASTNHGTSGGVTYNEQF
TRBJ1-5 - TRBV5-5 ASSLQGWSKRDQPQH